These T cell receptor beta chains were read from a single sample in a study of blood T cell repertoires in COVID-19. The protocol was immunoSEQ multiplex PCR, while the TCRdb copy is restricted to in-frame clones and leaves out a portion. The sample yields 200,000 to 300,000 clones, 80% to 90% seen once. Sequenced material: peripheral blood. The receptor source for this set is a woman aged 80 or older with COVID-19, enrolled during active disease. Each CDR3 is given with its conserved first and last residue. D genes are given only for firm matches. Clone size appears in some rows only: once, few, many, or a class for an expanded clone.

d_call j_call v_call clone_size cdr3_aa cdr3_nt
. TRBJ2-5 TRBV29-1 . CSVDRLGSGMETQYF TGCAGCGTTGACCGCCTCGGGTCAGGGATGGAGACCCAGTACTTC
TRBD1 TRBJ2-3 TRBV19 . CASSPSDRAPDTQYF TGTGCCAGTAGTCCCTCGGACAGGGCCCCAGATACGCAGTATTTT
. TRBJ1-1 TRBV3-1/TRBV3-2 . CASSHFGKEEEAFF TGTGCCAGCAGCCATTTCGGAAAGGAGGAGGAGGCTTTCTTT
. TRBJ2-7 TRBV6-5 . CASSYSTVAYEQYF TGTGCCAGCAGTTATTCCACAGTGGCCTACGAGCAGTACTTC
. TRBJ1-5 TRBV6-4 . CASSENSGNQPQHF TGTGCCAGCAGTGAGAACAGCGGAAATCAGCCCCAGCATTTT
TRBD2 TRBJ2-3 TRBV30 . CAWKERGFTDTQYF TGTGCCTGGAAAGAGCGGGGCTTCACAGATACGCAGTATTTT
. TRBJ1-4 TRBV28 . CGATTTNEKLFF TGTGGGGCTACGACAACTAATGAAAAACTGTTTTTT
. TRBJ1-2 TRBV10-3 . CAIRNGGYTF TGTGCCATCAGGAATGGCGGCTACACCTTC
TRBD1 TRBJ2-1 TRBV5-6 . CASSSLGTGFYEQFF TGTGCCAGCAGCTCGCTAGGGACAGGGTTCTATGAGCAGTTCTTC
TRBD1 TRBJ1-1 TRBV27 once CASSLRQGGTEAFF TGTGCCAGCAGTTTAAGACAGGGGGGAACTGAAGCTTTCTTT
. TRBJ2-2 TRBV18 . CASSPFSGNTGELFF TGTGCCAGCTCACCATTCTCAGGGAACACCGGGGAGCTGTTTTTT
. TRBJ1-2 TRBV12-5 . CASGFGGRGYTF TGTGCTAGTGGTTTCGGGGGGCGAGGCTACACCTTC
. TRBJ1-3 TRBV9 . CASSYQPHSPGNTIYF TGTGCCAGTTCCTACCAGCCGCATAGCCCCGGAAACACCATATATTTT
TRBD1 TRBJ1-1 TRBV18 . CASSRATGGFTEAFF TGTGCCAGCTCACGGGCGACAGGGGGATTCACTGAAGCTTTCTTT
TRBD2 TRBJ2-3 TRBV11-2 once CASRRGTSGGFTDTQYF TGTGCCAGCAGGCGAGGGACTAGCGGAGGGTTCACAGATACGCAGTATTTT
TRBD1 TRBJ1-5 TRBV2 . CATKGQGGQPQHF TGTGCCACCAAAGGACAGGGAGGGCAGCCCCAGCATTTT
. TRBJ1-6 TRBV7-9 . CASSLEGVFGPLHF TGTGCCAGCAGCTTAGAGGGAGTCTTCGGACCCCTCCACTTT
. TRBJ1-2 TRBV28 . CASTPGGGKYGYTF TGTGCCAGCACCCCGGGGGGGGGCAAATATGGCTACACCTTC
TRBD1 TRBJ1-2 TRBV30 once CAWSVRGGQPLYGYTF TGTGCCTGGAGTGTACGTGGGGGACAGCCTCTTTATGGCTACACCTTC
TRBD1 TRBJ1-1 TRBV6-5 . CASSYDRVNTEAFF TGTGCCAGCAGTTACGACAGGGTGAACACTGAAGCTTTCTTT
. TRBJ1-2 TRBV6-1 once CASSEKGRTDYGYTF TGTGCCAGCAGTGAAAAGGGACGGACAGACTATGGCTACACCTTC
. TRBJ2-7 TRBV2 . CASSPLRDEQYF TGTGCCAGCAGTCCACTCAGGGACGAGCAGTACTTC
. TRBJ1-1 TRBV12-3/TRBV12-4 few CASRRNTEAFF TGTGCCAGCAGGCGAAACACTGAAGCTTTCTTT